This T cell receptor beta chain derives from a study of T cells in Graves' hyperthyroidism and ophthalmopathy. The source material, RNA transcripts, was used to amplify TCR beta CDR3 regions. A set of HTBI primers served as the primers for a first-round RT-PCR of the TCR CDR3. TCRdb re-analysed the multiplex PCR reads in MiXCR, keeping a single row per CDR3 protein. The sample shows approximately 520,000 distinct CDR3 sequences, 20% of them seen only once. Across 18 months, stable Graves' hyperthyroidism was marked by no progression to ophthalmopathy. Newly diagnosed hyperthyroidism, duration under 2 months, in patients aged 18 to 65. Approximately 10 ml of fresh peripheral blood supplied the PBMCs. Germline V lookup: CDR1 LNHDA, CDR2 SQIVND (reference sequence). Trimming pared 6 bases from V and 6 bases from J, leaving 17 bases between. The CDR3 has 14 amino acids.

The sequenced sample was blood. V and J are TRBV19 and TRBJ1-1; a possible D gene is TRBD1 (5 bases). The TCR comes from a young man with Graves' hyperthyroidism. CDR3 nucleotides: TGTGCCAGTAGGTCCATAGCGGGGCCGGCTGAAGCTTTCTTT. As protein: CASRSIAGPAEAFF.